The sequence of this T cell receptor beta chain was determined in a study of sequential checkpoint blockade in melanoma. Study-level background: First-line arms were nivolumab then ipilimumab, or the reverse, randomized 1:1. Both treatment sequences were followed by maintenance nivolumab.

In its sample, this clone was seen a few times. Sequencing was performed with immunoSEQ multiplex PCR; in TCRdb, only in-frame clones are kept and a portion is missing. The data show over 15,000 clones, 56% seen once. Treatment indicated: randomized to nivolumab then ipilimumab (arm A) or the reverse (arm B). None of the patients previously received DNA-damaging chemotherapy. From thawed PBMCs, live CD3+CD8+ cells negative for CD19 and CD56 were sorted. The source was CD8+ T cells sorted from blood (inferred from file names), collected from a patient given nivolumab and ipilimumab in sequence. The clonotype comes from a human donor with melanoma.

CDR3 nucleotides: TGTGCCAGTAGTATAGTAGGGAGAACCGGGGAGCTGTTTTTT. This gives the protein CASSIVGRTGELFF. The genes are TRBV19 and TRBJ2-2, with TRBD2 as a possible D gene (5 bases). Germline CDR1 and CDR2: LNHDA and SQIVND (reference sequence). V was cut by 1 base and J by 5 bases, with 8 bases left in between. The CDR3 totals 14 residues.